This TCR beta chain was identified in a study of blood T cells in healthy people across ages. This clonotype occurred many times. Its antigen is unknown. V was clipped by 6 bases and J by 8 bases, with 13 bases between them. Germline CDR1 reads MNHEY; CDR2 reads SVGAGI. The CDR3 has 12 residues. Whole-study findings and limits: CMV status of donors was unknown, possibly confounding expanded clonotype changes.

Next came a second PCR, run for 7 to 11 cycles, which used a sample-barcoded 5' primer along with a J-beta primer mix. TCRdb reprocessed the 5' RACE reads via MiXCR and lists one record per CDR3 protein. Of about 640,000 distinct CDR3 sequences detected, roughly 30% appear once; the ten largest clones hold approximately 14%. The source material was blood. The sequence was obtained from a woman of 80 years or more in good health. The chain combines TRBV6-5 with TRBJ1-2, with a weak D call TRBD1 (5 bases). CDR3 bases: TGTGCCAGCAGACAGGCCCAACTAGGCTACACCTTC. This encodes CASRQAQLGYTF.